The 17 T cell receptor beta chains below come from one sample, sequenced in a study of blood T cell repertoires in COVID-19. This table comes from immunoSEQ multiplex PCR, and its TCRdb copy is limited to in-frame clones, with some not included. Among around 200,000 clones, roughly 87% were seen once, and the ten largest hold approximately 12%. The sequenced material came from peripheral blood. These receptor sequences come from a woman between 18 and 29 years old who had recovered from COVID-19.

The chain carries TRBV6-5 and TRBJ2-1; D gene uncertain. The ends were cut back, 2 bases at V and 7 bases at J, with 9 bases in the middle. The CDR3 has 13 residues. Germline CDR1 MNHEY, CDR2 SVGAGI. In DNA, the CDR3 is TGTGCCAGCAGTTACCCGACTGAAAATGAGCAGTTCTTC. Translated, it gives CASSYPTENEQFF.

There are a few counts of this clone. The chain has TRBV6-2 or TRBV6-3 and TRBJ2-1; 10 bases are shared with TRBD2. V lost 2 bases, J lost 7 bases, and 5 bases stayed unmatched. The CDR3 covers 15 residues. CDR1 is MNHEY, CDR2 SVGEGT, per germline. CDR3 DNA sequence: TGTGCCAGCAGTTACAAGCGGGAGGGCGGGAATGAGCAGTTCTTC. Its protein is CASSYKREGGNEQFF.

The chain combines TRBV19 with TRBJ1-1, with D perhaps TRBD1 (5 bases). The germline gives CDR1 LNHDA, CDR2 SQIVND (reference sequence). Trimming took 5 bases from V and 7 from J, leaving 17 bases between them. This CDR3 comprises 14 residues. CDR3 sequence reads: CASSLGRGHREAFF. CDR3 nucleotide sequence: TGTGCCAGTAGTCTAGGCCGTGGACATCGTGAAGCTTTCTTT.

The sample holds one count of this clone. The rearrangement uses TRBV2 and TRBJ1-2, with 9 positions matching TRBD1. CDR3 size: 16 residues. Per germline, CDR1 SNHLY and CDR2 FYNNEI. The V and J ends lost 7 bases and 2 bases, in that order; junction bases with no gene match: 11. The CDR3 here is CASKGHRGPQNYGYTF. DNA for the CDR3: TGTGCCAGCAAGGGGCACAGGGGGCCCCAAAACTATGGCTACACCTTC.

The chain couples TRBV13 to TRBJ2-3; 12 bases are a match to TRBD2. The length of the CDR3 is 17 residues. The ends lost 6 bases at V and 2 bases at J; junction bases unmatched: 9. Germline-derived CDR1 and CDR2 are PRHDT and FYEKMQ (reference sequence). The CDR3 DNA is TGTGCCAGCAGTGAGACTAGCGGGAGCCCCTCCACAGATACGCAGTATTTT. The encoded protein is CASSETSGSPSTDTQYF.

This chain uses TRBV13 with TRBJ2-1; 13 bases agree with TRBD2. The CDR3 spans 18 residues. V lost 6 bases, J lost 0 bases, and 8 bases stayed unmatched. Germline V gives CDR1 PRHDT, CDR2 FYEKMQ (reference sequence). Here the CDR3 DNA reads TGTGCCAGCAGATCACTAGCGGGAGGGCCGAGCTCCTACAATGAGCAGTTCTTC. Translation gives CASRSLAGGPSSYNEQFF. The whole variable domain, remainder taken from reference TRBV13 and TRBJ2-1, is AAGVIQSPRHLIKEKRETATLKCYPIPRHDTVYWYQQGPGQDPQFLISFYEKMQSDKGSIPDRFSAQQFSDYHSELNMSSLELGDSALYFCASRSLAGGPSSYNEQFFGPGTRLTVL.

Points on this clone: This sample also contains other DNA sequences that code for the same CDR3. This sequence joins TRBV11-2 and TRBJ2-7; 13 bases match TRBD2. Germline CDR1 is SGHAT and CDR2 is FQNNGV. The CDR3 has 15 residues. J gave up 3 bases and V 1 base, and 0 bases lay outside the gene matches. The CDR3 protein is CASSLGTSGSYEQYF. The CDR3 DNA follows: TGTGCCAGCAGCTTAGGGACTAGCGGGAGCTACGAGCAGTACTTC.

The rearrangement uses TRBV25-1 and TRBJ2-7; TRBD2 aligns across 7 bases. CDR1 is MGHDK, CDR2 SYGVNS, per germline. V shed 3 bases, J shed 3 bases, and the junction held 11 bases outside the gene matches. The CDR3 contains 16 residues. The CDR3 nucleotides read TGTGCCAGCAGTGACCCTCGGGGCGGGAGATTCTACGAGCAGTACTTC. Its protein is CASSDPRGGRFYEQYF.

This chain uses TRBV5-8 with TRBJ2-1; 7 bases align to TRBD1. Germline values: CDR1 SGHTS, CDR2 YDEGEE. After removal of 7 bases from V and 3 bases from J, the junction contained 7 bases not matched to a gene. The CDR3 spans 14 residues. CDR3 amino acids: CASWDSPFYNEQFF. DNA of the CDR3: TGTGCCAGCTGGGACAGCCCATTCTACAATGAGCAGTTCTTC.

The chain couples TRBV5-6 to TRBJ2-7, with D maybe TRBD2 (5 bases). This CDR3 contains 13 residues. CDR1 is SGHDT, CDR2 YYEEEE, per germline. Trimming removed 1 base from V and 2 bases from J, with 7 bases in between. CDR3 sequence (DNA): TGTGCCAGCAGCTTGACTAGTCCCTACGAGCAGTACTTC. It yields the protein CASSLTSPYEQYF.

The chain combines TRBV4-3 with TRBJ2-7; the match to TRBD2 covers 10 bases. Per the germline V gene, CDR1 is LGHNA and CDR2 is YSLEER. Trimming cost V 3 bases and J 0 bases; bases outside gene matches: 5. This CDR3 has 16 residues. CDR3: CASSHELAGSSYEQYF. The CDR3 DNA reads TGCGCCAGCAGCCACGAACTAGCGGGGAGCTCCTACGAGCAGTACTTC.

The CDR3 DNA reads TGTGCCAGCAGCTTGGCCAGGGGTGGTAACACTGAAGCTTTCTTT. It translates to CASSLARGGNTEAFF. The chain couples TRBV5-5 to TRBJ1-1; maybe TRBD1 (6 bases). The length of the CDR3 is 15 residues. V lost 0 bases, J lost 2 bases, and 11 bases lay in between. Germline V gene data show CDR1 as SGHKS and CDR2 as YYEKEE (reference sequence).

The chain uses TRBV5-1 and TRBJ2-3; 12 nucleotides line up with TRBD1. Per germline, CDR1 SGHRS and CDR2 YFSETQ. V gave up 4 bases and J gave up 5 bases; unmatched junction bases: 5. This CDR3 has 15 residues. This CDR3 reads CASSPGDRGRDTQYF. CDR3 bases: TGCGCCAGCAGCCCAGGGGACAGGGGGCGAGATACGCAGTATTTT.

This chain links TRBV19 with TRBJ2-4; 9 positions match TRBD1. CDR1 is LNHDA, CDR2 SQIVND, per germline (reference sequence). V was clipped by 5 bases and J by 3 bases; unmatched bases: 8. The CDR3 is 16 residues long. This CDR3 reads CASSFTGGRVKNIQYF. The CDR3 nucleotides are TGTGCCAGTAGTTTTACAGGGGGCCGGGTCAAAAACATTCAGTACTTC. The variable domain in full, with the rest retrieved from reference TRBV19 and TRBJ2-4, is DGGITQSPKYLFRKEGQNVTLSCEQNLNHDAMYWYRQDPGQGLRLIYYSQIVNDFQKGDIAEGYSVSREKKESFPLTVTSAQKNPTAFYLCASSFTGGRVKNIQYFGAGTRLSVL.

This chain connects TRBV2 to TRBJ1-5, with D tentatively TRBD1 (5 bases). Trimming cost V 1 base and J 7 bases, with 14 bases left between them. Germline CDR1 is SNHLY and CDR2 is FYNNEI. This CDR3 has 15 residues. CDR3 DNA sequence: TGTGCCAGCAGTGAAGTAGGGGCGAAATTCCAGCCCCAGCATTTT. Amino acid sequence: CASSEVGAKFQPQHF.

The rearrangement uses TRBV4-2 and TRBJ1-2; weak D call: TRBD1 (5 bases). Germline lookup yields CDR1 LGHNA and CDR2 YNFKEQ. This CDR3 comprises 15 residues. Between the trimmed V and J ends, which lost 0 bases and 4 bases, there was a span of 12 bases. This chain's CDR3 is CASSQDPGLGYGYTF. The CDR3 DNA is TGTGCCAGCAGCCAAGATCCAGGGCTGGGCTATGGCTACACCTTC.

The chain couples TRBV20-1 to TRBJ1-2; possibly TRBD1 for D (6 bases). Trimming took 3 bases from V and 7 from J, leaving 12 bases between them. Germline CDR1 reads DFQATT; CDR2 reads SNEGSKA (reference sequence). The CDR3 has 12 residues. The CDR3: CSASLGAGGYTF. The CDR3 DNA sequence: TGCAGTGCTAGTCTGGGGGCCGGTGGCTACACCTTC.